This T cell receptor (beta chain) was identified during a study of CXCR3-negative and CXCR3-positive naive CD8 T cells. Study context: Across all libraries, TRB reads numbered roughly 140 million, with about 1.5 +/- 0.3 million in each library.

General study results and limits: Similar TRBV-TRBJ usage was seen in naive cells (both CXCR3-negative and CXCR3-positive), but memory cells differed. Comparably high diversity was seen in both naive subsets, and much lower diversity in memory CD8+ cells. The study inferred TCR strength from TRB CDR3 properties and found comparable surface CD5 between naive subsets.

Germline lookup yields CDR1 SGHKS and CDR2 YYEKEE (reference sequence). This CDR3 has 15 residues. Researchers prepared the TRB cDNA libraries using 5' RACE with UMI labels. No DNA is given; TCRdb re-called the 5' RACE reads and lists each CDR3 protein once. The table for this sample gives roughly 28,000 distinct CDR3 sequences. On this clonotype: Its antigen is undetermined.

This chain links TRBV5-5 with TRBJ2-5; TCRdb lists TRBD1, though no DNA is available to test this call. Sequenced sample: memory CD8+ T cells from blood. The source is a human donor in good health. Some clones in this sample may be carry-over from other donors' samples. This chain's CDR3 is CASSLGQGVKETQYF. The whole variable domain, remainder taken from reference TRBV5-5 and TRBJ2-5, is DAGVTQSPTHLIKTRGQQVTLRCSPISGHKSVSWYQQVLGQGPQFIFQYYEKEERGRGNFPDRFSARQFPNYSSELNVNALLLGDSALYLCASSLGQGVKETQYFGPGTRLLVL.